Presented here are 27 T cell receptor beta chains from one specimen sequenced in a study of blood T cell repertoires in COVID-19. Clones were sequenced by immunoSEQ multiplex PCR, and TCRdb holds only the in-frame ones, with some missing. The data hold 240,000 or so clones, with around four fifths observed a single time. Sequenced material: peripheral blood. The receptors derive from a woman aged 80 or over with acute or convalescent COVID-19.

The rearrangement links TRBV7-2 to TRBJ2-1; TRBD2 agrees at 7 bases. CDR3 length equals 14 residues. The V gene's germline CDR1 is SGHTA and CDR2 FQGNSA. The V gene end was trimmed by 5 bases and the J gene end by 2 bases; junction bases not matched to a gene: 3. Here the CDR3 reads CASSPSGTYNEQFF. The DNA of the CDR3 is TGTGCCAGCAGCCCTAGCGGTACCTACAATGAGCAGTTCTTC.

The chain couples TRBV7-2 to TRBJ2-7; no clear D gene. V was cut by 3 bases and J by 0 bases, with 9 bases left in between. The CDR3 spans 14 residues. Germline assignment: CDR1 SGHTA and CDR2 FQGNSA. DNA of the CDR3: TGTGCCAGCAGCTTCGACACGAGCTCCTACGAGCAGTACTTC. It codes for CASSFDTSSYEQYF.

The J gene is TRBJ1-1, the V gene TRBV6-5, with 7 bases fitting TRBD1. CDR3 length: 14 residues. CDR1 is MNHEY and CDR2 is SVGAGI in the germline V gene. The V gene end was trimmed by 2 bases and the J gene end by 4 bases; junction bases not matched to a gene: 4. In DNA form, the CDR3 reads TGTGCCAGCAGTTACGACAGGGTGGCCACTGAAGCTTTCTTT. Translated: CASSYDRVATEAFF.

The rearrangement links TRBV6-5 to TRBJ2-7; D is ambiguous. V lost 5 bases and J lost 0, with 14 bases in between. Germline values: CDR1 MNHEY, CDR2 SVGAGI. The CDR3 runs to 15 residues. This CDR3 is CASSKSRVSSYEQYF. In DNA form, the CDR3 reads TGTGCCAGCAGTAAGAGTCGCGTGAGCTCCTACGAGCAGTACTTC.

The CDR3 nucleotides read TGCAGTGCTAGTGTGCAGGGCAGCAATCAGCCCCAGCATTTT. The encoded protein is CSASVQGSNQPQHF. The rearrangement joins TRBV20-1 to TRBJ1-5; TRBD1 might be the D (5 bases). The CDR3 has 14 residues. V lost 3 bases to trimming and J lost 1 base, with 10 bases between them. Germline V gives CDR1 DFQATT, CDR2 SNEGSKA (reference sequence).

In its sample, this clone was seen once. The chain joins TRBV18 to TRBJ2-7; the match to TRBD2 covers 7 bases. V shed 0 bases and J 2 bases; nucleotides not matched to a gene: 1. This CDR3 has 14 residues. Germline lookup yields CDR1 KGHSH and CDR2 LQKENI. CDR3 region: CASSPPGRAYEQYF. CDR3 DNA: TGTGCCAGCTCACCACCGGGGAGGGCCTACGAGCAGTACTTC.

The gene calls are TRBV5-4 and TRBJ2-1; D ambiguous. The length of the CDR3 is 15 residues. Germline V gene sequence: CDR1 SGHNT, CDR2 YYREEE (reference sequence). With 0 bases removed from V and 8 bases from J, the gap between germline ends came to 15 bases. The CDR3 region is CASSLGQLGHYEQFF. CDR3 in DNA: TGTGCCAGCAGCTTGGGCCAGCTAGGTCATTATGAGCAGTTCTTC.

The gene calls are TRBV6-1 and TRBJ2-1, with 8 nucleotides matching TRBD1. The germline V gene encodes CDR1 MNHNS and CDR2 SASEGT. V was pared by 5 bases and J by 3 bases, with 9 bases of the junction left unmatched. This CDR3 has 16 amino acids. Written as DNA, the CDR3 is TGTGCCAGCAGTAAAGGCGGGACAGGCCTCTACAATGAGCAGTTCTTC. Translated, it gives CASSKGGTGLYNEQFF.

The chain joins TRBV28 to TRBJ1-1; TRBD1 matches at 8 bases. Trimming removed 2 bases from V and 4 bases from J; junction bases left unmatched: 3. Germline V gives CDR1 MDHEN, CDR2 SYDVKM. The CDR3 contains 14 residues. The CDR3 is CASSLITGGTEAFF. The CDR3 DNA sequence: TGTGCCAGCAGTTTAATTACAGGGGGCACTGAAGCTTTCTTT.

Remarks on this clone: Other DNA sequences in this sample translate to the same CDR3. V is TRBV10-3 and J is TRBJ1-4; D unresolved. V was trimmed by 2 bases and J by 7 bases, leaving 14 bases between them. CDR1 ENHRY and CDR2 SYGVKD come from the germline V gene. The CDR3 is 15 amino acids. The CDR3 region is CAISESGTGREKLFF. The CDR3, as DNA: TGTGCCATCAGTGAGAGTGGCACTGGGCGTGAAAAACTGTTTTTT.

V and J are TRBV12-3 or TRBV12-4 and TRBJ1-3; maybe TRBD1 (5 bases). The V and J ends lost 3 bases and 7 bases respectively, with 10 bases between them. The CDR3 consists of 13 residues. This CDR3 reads CASSFGGTNTIYF. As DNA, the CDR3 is TGTGCCAGCAGTTTTGGGGGGACTAACACCATATATTTT.

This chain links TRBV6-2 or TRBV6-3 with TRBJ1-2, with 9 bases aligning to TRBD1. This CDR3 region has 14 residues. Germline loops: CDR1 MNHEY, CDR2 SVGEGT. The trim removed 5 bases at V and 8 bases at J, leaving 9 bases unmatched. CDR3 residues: CASSRTGQGRGYTF. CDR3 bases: TGTGCCAGCAGTCGAACGGGACAGGGAAGAGGCTACACCTTC.

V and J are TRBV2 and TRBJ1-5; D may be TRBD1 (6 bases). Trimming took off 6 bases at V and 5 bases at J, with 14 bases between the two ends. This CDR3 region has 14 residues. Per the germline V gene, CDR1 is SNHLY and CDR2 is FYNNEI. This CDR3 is CASRKAQGHQPQHF. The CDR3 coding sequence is TGTGCCAGCAGGAAGGCACAGGGTCATCAGCCCCAGCATTTT.

The CDR3 DNA sequence: TGTGCCAGCAGCTTAGTTCCCCGGGGGAGCACAGATACGCAGTATTTT. Its protein is CASSLVPRGSTDTQYF. V and J are TRBV5-8 and TRBJ2-3, with D possibly being TRBD2 (6 bases). The CDR3 totals 16 residues. Germline V gene sequence: CDR1 SGHTS, CDR2 YDEGEE. The V gene lost 2 bases and the J gene lost 0 bases, with 13 bases spanning the gap.

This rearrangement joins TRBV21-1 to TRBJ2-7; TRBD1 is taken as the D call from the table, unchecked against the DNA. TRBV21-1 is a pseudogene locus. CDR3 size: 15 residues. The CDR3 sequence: CASSIGTGGPYEQYF. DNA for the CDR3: TGTGCCAGCAGCATAGGGACAGGGGGACCCTACGAGCAGTACTTC.

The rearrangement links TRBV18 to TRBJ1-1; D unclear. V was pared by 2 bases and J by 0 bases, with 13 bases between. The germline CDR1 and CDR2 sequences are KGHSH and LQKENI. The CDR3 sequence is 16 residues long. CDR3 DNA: TGTGCCAGCTCACCATCTACGGCGGCAATGAACACTGAAGCTTTCTTT. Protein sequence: CASSPSTAAMNTEAFF.

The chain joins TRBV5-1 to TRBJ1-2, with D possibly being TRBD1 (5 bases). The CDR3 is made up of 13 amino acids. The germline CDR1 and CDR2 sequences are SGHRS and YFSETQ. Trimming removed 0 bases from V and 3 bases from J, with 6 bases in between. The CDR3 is CASSLEGYYGYTF. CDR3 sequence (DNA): TGCGCCAGCAGCTTGGAGGGGTACTATGGCTACACCTTC.

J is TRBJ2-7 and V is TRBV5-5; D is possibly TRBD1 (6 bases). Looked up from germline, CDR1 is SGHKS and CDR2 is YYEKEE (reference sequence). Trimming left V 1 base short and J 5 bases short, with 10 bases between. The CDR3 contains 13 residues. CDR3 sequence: CASSLHRGNEQYF. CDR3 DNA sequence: TGTGCCAGCAGCTTGCATAGGGGGAACGAGCAGTACTTC.

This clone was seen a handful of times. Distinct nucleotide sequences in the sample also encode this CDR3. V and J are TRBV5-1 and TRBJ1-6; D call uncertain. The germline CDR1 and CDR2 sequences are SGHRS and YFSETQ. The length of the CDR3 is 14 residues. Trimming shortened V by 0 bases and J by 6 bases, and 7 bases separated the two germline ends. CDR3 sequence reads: CASSLASSNSPLHF. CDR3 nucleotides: TGCGCCAGCAGCTTGGCTTCCAGTAATTCACCCCTCCACTTT.

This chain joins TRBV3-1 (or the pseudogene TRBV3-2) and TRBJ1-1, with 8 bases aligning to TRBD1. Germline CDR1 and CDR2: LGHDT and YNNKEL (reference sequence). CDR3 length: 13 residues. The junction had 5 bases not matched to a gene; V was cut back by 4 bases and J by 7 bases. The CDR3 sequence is CASSRQGLDEAFF. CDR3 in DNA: TGTGCCAGCAGCCGACAGGGGCTGGATGAAGCTTTCTTT.

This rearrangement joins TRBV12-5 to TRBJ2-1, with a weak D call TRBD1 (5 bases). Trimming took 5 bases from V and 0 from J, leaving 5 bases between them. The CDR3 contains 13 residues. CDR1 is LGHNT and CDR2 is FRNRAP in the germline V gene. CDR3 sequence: CASGRGSYNEQFF. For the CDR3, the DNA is TGTGCTAGTGGTAGGGGCTCCTACAATGAGCAGTTCTTC.

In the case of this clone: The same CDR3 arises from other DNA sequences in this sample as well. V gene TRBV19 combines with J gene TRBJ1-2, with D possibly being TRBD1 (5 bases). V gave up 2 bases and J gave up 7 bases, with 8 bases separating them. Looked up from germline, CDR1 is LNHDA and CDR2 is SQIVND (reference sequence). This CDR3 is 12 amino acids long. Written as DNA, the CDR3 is TGTGCCAGTAGTATACGCGGGGGTGGCTACACCTTC. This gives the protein CASSIRGGGYTF.

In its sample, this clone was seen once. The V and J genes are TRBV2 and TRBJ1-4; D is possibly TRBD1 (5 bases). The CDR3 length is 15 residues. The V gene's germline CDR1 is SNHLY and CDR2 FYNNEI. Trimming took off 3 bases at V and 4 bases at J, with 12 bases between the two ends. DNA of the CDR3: TGTGCCAGCAGTGATTCCGGGCAGGGTAATGAAAAACTGTTTTTT. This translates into CASSDSGQGNEKLFF.

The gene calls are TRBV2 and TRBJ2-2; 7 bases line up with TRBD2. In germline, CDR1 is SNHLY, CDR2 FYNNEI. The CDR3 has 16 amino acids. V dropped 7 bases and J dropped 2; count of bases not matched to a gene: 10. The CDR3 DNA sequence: TGTGCCAGCAAGGGCGGGCTAGCGGTTAACACCGGGGAGCTGTTTTTT. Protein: CASKGGLAVNTGELFF.

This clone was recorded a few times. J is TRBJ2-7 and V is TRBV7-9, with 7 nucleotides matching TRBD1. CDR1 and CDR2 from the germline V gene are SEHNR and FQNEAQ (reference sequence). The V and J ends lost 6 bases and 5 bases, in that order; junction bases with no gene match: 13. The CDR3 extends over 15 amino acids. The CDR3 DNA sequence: TGTGCCAGCAGTGATTCGAATAGGGGGCGAAACGAGCAGTACTTC. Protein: CASSDSNRGRNEQYF.

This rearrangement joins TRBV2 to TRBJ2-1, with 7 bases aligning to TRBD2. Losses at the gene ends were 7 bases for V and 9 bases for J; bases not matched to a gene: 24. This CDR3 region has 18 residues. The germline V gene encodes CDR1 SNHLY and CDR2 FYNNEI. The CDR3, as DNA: TGTGCCAGCAAGACTAGCAGATTACTTATACCAATTCAGGGTGAGCAGTTCTTC. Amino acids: CASKTSRLLIPIQGEQFF.

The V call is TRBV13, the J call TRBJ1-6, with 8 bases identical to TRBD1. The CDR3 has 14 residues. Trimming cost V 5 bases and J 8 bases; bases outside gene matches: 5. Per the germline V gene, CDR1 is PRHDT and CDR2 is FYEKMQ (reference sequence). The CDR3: CASSASDRDSPLHF. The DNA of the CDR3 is TGTGCCAGCAGCGCCTCGGACAGGGATTCACCCCTCCACTTT.